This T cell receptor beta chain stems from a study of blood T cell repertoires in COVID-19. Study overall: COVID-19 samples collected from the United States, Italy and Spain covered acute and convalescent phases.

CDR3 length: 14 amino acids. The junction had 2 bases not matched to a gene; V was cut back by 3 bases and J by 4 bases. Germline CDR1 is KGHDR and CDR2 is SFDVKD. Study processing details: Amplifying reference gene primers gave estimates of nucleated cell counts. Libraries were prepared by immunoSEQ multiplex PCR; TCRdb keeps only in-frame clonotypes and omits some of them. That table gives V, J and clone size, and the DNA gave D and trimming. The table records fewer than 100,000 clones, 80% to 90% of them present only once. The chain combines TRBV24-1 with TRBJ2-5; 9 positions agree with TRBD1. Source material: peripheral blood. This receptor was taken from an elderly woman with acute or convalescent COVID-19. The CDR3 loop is CATSDPTGGETQYF. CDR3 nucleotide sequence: TGTGCCACCAGTGATCCGACAGGGGGAGAGACCCAGTACTTC.